These T cell receptor beta chains were read from a single sample in a study of patients and donors after allogeneic stem cell transplantation. From the RT-PCR reads, TCRdb called clonotypes with MiXCR, one entry per CDR3 protein. Here the sample spans approximately 150,000 distinct CDR3 sequences, 25% to 35% being singletons. The sample was blood, either unsorted or a sorted T cell fraction (not recorded which). The receptors were sampled from a human donor who was either an allogeneic HSCT recipient or a stem cell or donor lymphocyte infusion donor (not recorded which). It is not recorded whose cells these are; they may come from a transplant donor. Each CDR3 is given with its conserved first and last residue. Each record gives: V gene, D gene, clone size, J gene, CDR3 DNA, CDR3 protein. A D gene is named only where the DNA matches it firmly. Only some rows state a clone size, as once, few, many or a class for expanded clones.

TRBV4-1	NA	NA	TRBJ2-7	TGCGCCAGCAGCCTATTGGTTGTGGGAGGGGGCTACGAGCAGTACTTC	CASSLLVVGGGYEQYF
TRBV7-7	NA	NA	TRBJ2-5	TGTGCTAGCAGCTTACACTTGACATCCCAAGAGACCCAGTACTTC	CASSLHLTSQETQYF
TRBV12-3/TRBV12-4	TRBD2	few	TRBJ2-3	TGTGCCAGCACCTTGAGATTAGCGGGAGCAGATACGCAGTATTTT	CASTLRLAGADTQYF
TRBV20-1	TRBD2	NA	TRBJ2-1	TGCAGTGCACCGGGACTAGCGGGCAATGAGCAGTTCTTC	CSAPGLAGNEQFF
TRBV9	TRBD2	NA	TRBJ2-2	TGTGCCAGCAGCCCCATAGGACTAGCGGGAGCCGGGGAGCTGTTTTTT	CASSPIGLAGAGELFF
TRBV27	NA	NA	TRBJ2-5	TGTGCCAGCAGCCCCTGGGGAGAGACCCAGTACTTC	CASSPWGETQYF
TRBV4-1	NA	NA	TRBJ2-7	TGCGCCAGCAGAGAACTAGGAGGGTCCTACGAGCAGTACTTC	CASRELGGSYEQYF
TRBV12-3/TRBV12-4	TRBD1	NA	TRBJ2-3	TGTGCCAGCAGTCGCGGGACAGGGGTAGTTGGAGATACGCAGTATTTT	CASSRGTGVVGDTQYF
TRBV3-1	NA	NA	TRBJ1-2	TGTGCCAGCAGCCAAGATATCTCTCAGAGATATGGCTACACCTTC	CASSQDISQRYGYTF
TRBV20-1	NA	few	TRBJ2-2	TGCAGTGCTAGAGATCGGGCGCGGGGGCAAGGGACCGGGGAGCTGTTTTTT	CSARDRARGQGTGELFF
TRBV12-3/TRBV12-4	TRBD2	NA	TRBJ2-3	TGTGCCAGCAGTCCGGGGACTAGCGGGTTTAGCACAGATACGCAGTATTTT	CASSPGTSGFSTDTQYF
TRBV4-3	TRBD2	NA	TRBJ2-7	TGCGCCAGCAGCCAAGGGGCACGCGGGAGTGGGTCCTACGAGCAGTACTTC	CASSQGARGSGSYEQYF
TRBV28	TRBD2	NA	TRBJ2-5	TGTGCCAGCACCCCCGTATACCTAGCGGGAGAAAACCAAGAGACCCAGTACTTC	CASTPVYLAGENQETQYF
TRBV24-1	TRBD1	many	TRBJ2-1	TGTGCCACCGGGGACAGGGTTAGTGATGAGCAGTTCTTC	CATGDRVSDEQFF